The TCR beta chain under discussion was sequenced for a study of cytomegalovirus exposure and HLA in healthy donors. Whole-study findings and limits: Among the most significant clusters, several appeared linked to common viral pathogens in a later analysis. Donors were assumed by presence/absence analyses to have roughly uniform sequencing depth. Associated with cytomegalovirus, according to the listing, were 150 to 200 TCR beta chains. Researchers left out some V segments, among them TRBV6-2 and TRBV6-3, as indistinguishable.

This CDR3 has 14 amino acids. In germline, CDR1 is MNHNS, CDR2 SASEGT. Trimming cost V 6 bases and J 4 bases; bases outside gene matches: 8. In the case of this clone: What it recognizes is unknown.

60 Vbeta and 13 Jbeta primers were used in PCR. TCRdb keeps only in-frame clones here, not all; method: immunoSEQ multiplex PCR. Of roughly 200,000 clones detected, about 80% appear once; the ten largest clones hold 0.69%. Sequenced material: PBMCs. The TCR comes from a woman aged 40 to 50 in good health and CMV-seronegative. The genes are TRBV6-1 and TRBJ1-2; 7 bases match TRBD1. The CDR3 loop reads CASRGTVPFYGYTF. CDR3 bases: TGTGCCAGCAGAGGGACAGTCCCGTTCTATGGCTACACCTTC.